Listed below are T cell receptor beta chains from one sample, sequenced in a study of STAT5B mutations in CD4+ large granular lymphocyte leukemia. The table came from immunoSEQ multiplex PCR; TCRdb's copy has only in-frame clones and leaves some out. The sample records 30,000 to 40,000 clones, 69% being singletons. Sequencing was carried out using CD4+ T cells from blood buffy coats. The receptors stem from a human donor in good health. CDR3s include the opening cysteine and the closing phenylalanine or tryptophan. The order of the fields is J gene, V gene, clone size, D gene, CDR3 DNA, CDR3 protein. A D gene is named only where the DNA matches it firmly. Clone size is stated in some rows and not others, as once, few, many or a class when expanded.

TRBJ2-7	TRBV5-5	.	.	TGTGCCAGCAGCTGGATAGGGGGGAGGGACTCCTACGAGCAGTACTTC	CASSWIGGRDSYEQYF
TRBJ1-3	TRBV7-9	few	.	TGTGCCAGCAGCCAAAGGCAGCACTCTGGAAACACCATATATTTT	CASSQRQHSGNTIYF
TRBJ2-7	TRBV10-2	.	TRBD2	TGCGCCAGCAGACACTACGGGGGGAACTACGAGCAGTACTTC	CASRHYGGNYEQYF
TRBJ2-7	TRBV7-2	.	.	TGTGCCAGCAGCTTATGGTCTGGCTACGAGCAGTACTTC	CASSLWSGYEQYF
TRBJ2-5	TRBV19	few	.	TGTGCCAGTAGTATAGGGAGGGACGGAGAGACCCAGTACTTC	CASSIGRDGETQYF
TRBJ2-1	TRBV6-5	.	.	TGTGCCAGCAGTTGGGGCAGCCCCTACAATGAGCAGTTCTTC	CASSWGSPYNEQFF
TRBJ1-5	TRBV25-1	.	.	TGTGCCAGCAGTGAATCTGGGGGGCCCCAGCATTTT	CASSESGGPQHF
TRBJ2-1	TRBV5-5	.	TRBD1	TGTGCCAGCAGCAATGGGACAGGGGGCTACAATGAGCAGTTCTTC	CASSNGTGGYNEQFF
TRBJ2-7	TRBV5-1	.	.	TGCGCCAGCAGTCATGGGCTAGTGAGCTACGAGCAGTACTTC	CASSHGLVSYEQYF
TRBJ2-3	TRBV2	few	.	TGTGCCAGCACCGATGGTACAGGAAACACAGATACGCAGTATTTT	CASTDGTGNTDTQYF
TRBJ1-2	TRBV4-1	few	.	TGCGCCAGCAGCCAAAGGGAAAACTATGGCTACACCTTC	CASSQRENYGYTF
TRBJ1-6	TRBV7-9	.	.	TGTGCCGGGGGACCGGGGGCTGATTCACCCCTCCACTTT	CAGGPGADSPLHF
TRBJ1-2	TRBV7-2	.	.	TGTGCCAGCAGCTTAGCCGGGTCGAGACGTGGCTACACCTTC	CASSLAGSRRGYTF
TRBJ2-7	TRBV2	.	.	TGTGCCAGCAGTGGCCCCTCCGGCGGACAATCCTACGAGCAGTACTTC	CASSGPSGGQSYEQYF
TRBJ1-1	TRBV6-6	.	.	TGTGCCAGCGGTACTGTCGATAGGCCTGGGGCTTTCTTT	CASGTVDRPGAFF
TRBJ1-4	TRBV5-1	few	.	TGCGCCAGCAGCTTGGGAGGGGAGGCTGAAAAACTGTTTTTT	CASSLGGEAEKLFF
TRBJ2-7	TRBV7-9	.	TRBD1	TGTGCCAGCAGTTCAGGGGGCGTACTCTCCTACGAGCAGTACTTC	CASSSGGVLSYEQYF
TRBJ1-1	TRBV28	.	.	TGTGCCAGCAGTTTAGGTCTTAAGTGGGCGAGGAGGAACACTGAAGCTTTCTTT	CASSLGLKWARRNTEAFF
TRBJ1-1	TRBV5-5	.	.	TGTGCCAGCAGCGAACAGGGTCCCGCGAACACTGAAGCTTTCTTT	CASSEQGPANTEAFF
TRBJ2-5	TRBV5-1	.	TRBD2	TGCGCCAGCAGCCCCCCTCGGGGGGGCCAAGAGACCCAGTACTTC	CASSPPRGGQETQYF
TRBJ2-1	TRBV10-1	few	TRBD2	TGCGCCAGCAGTGATCAGGCGGGGGGCTACAATGAGCAGTTCTTC	CASSDQAGGYNEQFF
TRBJ2-7	TRBV7-9	.	.	TGTGCCAGCAGCTTGAAGGGGTGGTACGAGCAGTACTTC	CASSLKGWYEQYF
TRBJ2-2	TRBV4-1	.	TRBD1	TGCGCCAGCAGCCAGCCCCCGGGACAGGGATACCATAACACCGGGGAGCTGTTTTTT	CASSQPPGQGYHNTGELFF
TRBJ2-2	TRBV6-6	.	.	TGTGCCAGCAGTTTGGACGGACCCGGGGAGCTGTTTTTT	CASSLDGPGELFF
TRBJ2-1	TRBV10-3	.	.	TGTGCCATCAGTGAGTCCACTGAGGGGAATGAGCAGTTCTTC	CAISESTEGNEQFF
TRBJ2-7	TRBV19	.	TRBD1	TGTGCCAGTAGTATCCAAGGCAGGGGGCAAAGGACCAGCTCCTACGAGCAGTACTTC	CASSIQGRGQRTSSYEQYF
TRBJ2-1	TRBV2	.	.	TGTGCCAGCAGTGACCTGCGGGCAGGGGAGCAGTTCTTC	CASSDLRAGEQFF
TRBJ2-3	TRBV19	once	.	TGTGCCAGTAGGGGGGACACAGATACGCAGTATTTT	CASRGDTDTQYF
TRBJ1-2	TRBV4-3	once	TRBD1	TGCGCCAGCAGCCAAGTGAAGACAGGGATATATGGCTACACCTTC	CASSQVKTGIYGYTF
TRBJ1-1	TRBV27	.	TRBD1	TGTGCCAGCAGTTTGAGCGGGACAGGGGTGAACACTGAAGCTTTCTTT	CASSLSGTGVNTEAFF
TRBJ2-7	TRBV28	.	.	TGTGCCAGCATTGACGGGGTAAGCTACGAGCAGTACTTC	CASIDGVSYEQYF